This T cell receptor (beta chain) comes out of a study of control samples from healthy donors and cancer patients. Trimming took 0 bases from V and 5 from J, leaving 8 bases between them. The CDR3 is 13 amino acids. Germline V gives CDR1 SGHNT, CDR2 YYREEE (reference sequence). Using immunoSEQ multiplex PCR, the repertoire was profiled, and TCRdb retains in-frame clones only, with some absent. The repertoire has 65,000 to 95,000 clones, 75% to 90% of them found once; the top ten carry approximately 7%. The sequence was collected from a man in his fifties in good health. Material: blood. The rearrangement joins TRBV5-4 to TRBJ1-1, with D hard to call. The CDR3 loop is CASSLEGGTEAFF. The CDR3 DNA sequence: TGTGCCAGCAGCTTGGAGGGAGGGACTGAAGCTTTCTTT.